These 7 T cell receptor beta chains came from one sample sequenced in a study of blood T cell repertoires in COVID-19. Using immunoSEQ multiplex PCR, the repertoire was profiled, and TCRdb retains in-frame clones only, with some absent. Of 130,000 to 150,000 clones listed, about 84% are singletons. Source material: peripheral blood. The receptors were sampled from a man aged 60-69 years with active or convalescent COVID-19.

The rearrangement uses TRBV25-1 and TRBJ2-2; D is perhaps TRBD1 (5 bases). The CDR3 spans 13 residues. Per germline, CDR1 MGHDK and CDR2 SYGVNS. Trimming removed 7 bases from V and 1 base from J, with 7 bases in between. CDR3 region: CASKGQNTGELFF. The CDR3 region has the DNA TGTGCCAGCAAAGGACAGAACACCGGGGAGCTGTTTTTT.

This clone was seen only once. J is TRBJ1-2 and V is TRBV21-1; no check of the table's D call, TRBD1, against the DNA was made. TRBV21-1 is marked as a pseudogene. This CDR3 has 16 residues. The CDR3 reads CASSKGRQGTCYGYTF. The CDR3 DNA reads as TGTGCCAGCAGCAAAGGAAGACAGGGGACATGCTATGGCTACACCTTC.

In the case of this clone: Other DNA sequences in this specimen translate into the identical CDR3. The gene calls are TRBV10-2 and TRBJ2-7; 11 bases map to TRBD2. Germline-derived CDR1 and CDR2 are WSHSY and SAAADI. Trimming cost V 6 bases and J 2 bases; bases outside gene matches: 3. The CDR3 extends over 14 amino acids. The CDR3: CASRAGLAAYEQYF. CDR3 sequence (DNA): TGCGCCAGCAGGGCGGGACTAGCGGCCTACGAGCAGTACTTC.

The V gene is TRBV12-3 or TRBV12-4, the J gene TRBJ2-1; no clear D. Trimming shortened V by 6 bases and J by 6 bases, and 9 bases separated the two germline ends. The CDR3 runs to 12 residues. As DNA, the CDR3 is TGTGCCAGCAGCCGCGACTTCAATGAGCAGTTCTTC. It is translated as CASSRDFNEQFF.

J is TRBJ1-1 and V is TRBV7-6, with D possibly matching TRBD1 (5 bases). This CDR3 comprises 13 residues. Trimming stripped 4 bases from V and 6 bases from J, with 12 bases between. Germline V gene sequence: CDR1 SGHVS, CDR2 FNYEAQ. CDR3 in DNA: TGTGCCAGCAGCTCCCAAGGGGTCGCTGAAGCTTTCTTT. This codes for CASSSQGVAEAFF.

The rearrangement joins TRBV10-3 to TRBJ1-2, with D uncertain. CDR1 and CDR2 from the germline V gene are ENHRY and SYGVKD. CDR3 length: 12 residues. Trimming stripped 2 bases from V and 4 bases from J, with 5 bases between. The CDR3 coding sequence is TGTGCCATCAGTGAGGACTCCTATGGCTACACCTTC. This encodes CAISEDSYGYTF.

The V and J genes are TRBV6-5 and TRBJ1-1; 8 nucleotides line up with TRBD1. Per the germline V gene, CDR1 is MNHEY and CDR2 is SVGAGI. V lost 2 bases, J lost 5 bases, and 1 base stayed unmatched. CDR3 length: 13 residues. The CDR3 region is CASSYRDRTEAFF. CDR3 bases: TGTGCCAGCAGTTACAGGGACAGGACTGAAGCTTTCTTT.